This T cell receptor (beta chain) was documented in a study of blood T cell repertoires in COVID-19 (dated by TCRdb to about 2020). Regarding the complete study: The collaborator samples originated in the United States, Italy and Spain and spanned the acute and convalescent phases of COVID-19. The samples were drawn from two sources: the first 160 participants of the ongoing ImmuneRACE study, and about 1,300 subjects contributed by 6 global collaborators. Subjects who had been exposed to COVID-19, were actively infected with it, or had recovered from it provided the deeply sampled blood TCRbeta repertoires that made up the dataset. The prospective study material was composed of cDNA or gDNA derived from T cells, B-cell-depleted T cells, or PBMCs. A freely available public database, intended as a resource for researchers studying the immune response to SARS-CoV-2, is where the repertoires were released. Where available, HLA class I and class II types were obtained from metadata supplied by the sample provider rather than from assay-based typing. Nearly every sample came with metadata listing a de-identified subject ID, COVID-19 status, age in years and sex. The research as a whole found: The quantity of clinical and demographic metadata differed by source and by participant and was supplied without curation.

The immunoSEQ Assay, a bias-controlled multiplex PCR, was used to amplify TCRbeta CDR3 regions from genomic DNA. The source study handled its data this way. Nucleated cell counts per sample were estimated from amplification of reference gene primers within the assay. To quantify the absolute abundance of each unique TCRbeta CDR3 rearrangement, sequence reads were collapsed and filtered. For each sample, productive Simpson clonality was calculated by taking the square root of Simpson's diversity index across productive rearrangements. Drawn from immuneACCESS, this table holds only the in-frame rearrangements with V and J called that TCRdb kept. Clones are partly lost; checked studies trace under half to an unresolved V gene and leave the rest unexplained. V, J and clone size are those of that table, while D and trimming were read from the DNA. This sample comprises about 460,000 clones, 80% to 90% of them detected only once. The ten largest clones take up roughly 8% of the sample.

The CDR3, cysteine through phenylalanine, is 16 amino acids long. Only the CDR3 DNA stays, 48 bases, in frame from base 1. Reading the germline V gene (reference sequence) gives CDR1 WNHNN and CDR2 SYGVQD. The V and J ends are trimmed by 4 bases and 0 bases, leaving 10 bases between them. In regard to this clone: What antigen it recognizes has not been identified. No base qualities exist here, and no much larger clone lies one base off it.

In the prospective study, participants were 18 to 89 years old, resided in under 30 geographic areas of the United States, and were enrolled through a virtual design. In the prospective study, participants were assigned to cohorts based on the clinical history participants reported in a screening survey and a study questionnaire. Recovered participants in ImmuneRACE Cohort 3 were defined by two consecutive negative NP/OP PCR tests, clearance by a healthcare professional, or resolution of symptoms. In the prospective study, mobile phlebotomists collected whole blood, serum and a nasopharyngeal or oropharyngeal swab from each participant. Additional blood draws and questionnaires over an approximately two-month period could optionally be provided by prospective study participants. Before DNA extraction, prospective study blood samples were shipped either frozen or at room temperature.

The sequence derives from a woman in her sixties or seventies who had recovered from COVID-19. The sample was PBMCs or T cells enriched from blood (not recorded which). Recombination joined TRBV10-1 with TRBJ2-6; a tentative D match to TRBD2 spans 6 bases. In nucleotides, the sequence is TGCGCCAGCAGTGCTGGGGGGAGCTCTGGGGCCAACGTCCTGACTTTC. Translated, this gives CASSAGGSSGANVLTF.